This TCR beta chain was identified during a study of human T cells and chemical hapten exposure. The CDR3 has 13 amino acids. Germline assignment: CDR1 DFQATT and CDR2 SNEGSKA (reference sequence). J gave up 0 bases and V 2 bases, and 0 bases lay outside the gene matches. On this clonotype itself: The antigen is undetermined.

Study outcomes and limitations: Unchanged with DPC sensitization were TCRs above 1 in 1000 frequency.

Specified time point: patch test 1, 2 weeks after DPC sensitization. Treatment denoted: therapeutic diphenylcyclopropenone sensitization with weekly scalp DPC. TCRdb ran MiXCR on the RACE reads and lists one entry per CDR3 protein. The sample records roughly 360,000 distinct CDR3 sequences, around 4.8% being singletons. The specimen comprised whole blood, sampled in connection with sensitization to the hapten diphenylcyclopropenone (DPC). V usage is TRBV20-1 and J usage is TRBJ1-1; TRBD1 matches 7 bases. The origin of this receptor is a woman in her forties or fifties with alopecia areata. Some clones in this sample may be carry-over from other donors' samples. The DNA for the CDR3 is TGCAGTGCTAGACAGGGGGTGAACACTGAAGCTTTCTTT. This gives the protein CSARQGVNTEAFF.